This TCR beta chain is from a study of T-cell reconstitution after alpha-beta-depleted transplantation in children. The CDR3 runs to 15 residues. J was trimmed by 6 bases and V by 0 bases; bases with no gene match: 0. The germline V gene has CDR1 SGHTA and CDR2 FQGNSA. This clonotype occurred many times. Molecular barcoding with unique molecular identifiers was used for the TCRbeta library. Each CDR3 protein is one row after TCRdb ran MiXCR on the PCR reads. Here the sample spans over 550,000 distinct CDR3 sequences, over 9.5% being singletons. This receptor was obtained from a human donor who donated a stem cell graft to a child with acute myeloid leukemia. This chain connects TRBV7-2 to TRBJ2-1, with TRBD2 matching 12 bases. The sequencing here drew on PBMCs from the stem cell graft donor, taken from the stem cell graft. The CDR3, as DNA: TGTGCCAGCAGCTTAGCGACTAGCGGGGGCAATGAGCAGTTCTTC. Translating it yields CASSLATSGGNEQFF. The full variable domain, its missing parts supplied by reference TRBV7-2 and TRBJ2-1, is GAGVSQSPSNKVTEKGKDVELRCDPISGHTALYWYRQSLGQGLEFLIYFQGNSAPDKSGLPSDRFSAERTGGSVSTLTIQRTQQEDSAVYLCASSLATSGGNEQFFGPGTRLTVL.